This section outlines one T cell receptor beta chain sequence together with its context. Sequencing used immunoSEQ multiplex PCR; TCRdb keeps in-frame clones, though not all of them. The top ten clones hold approximately 0.3% of a sample with about 90,000 clones, around 93% of them seen once. Germline V gives CDR1 SGHAT, CDR2 FQNNGV. The CDR3 sequence is 18 residues long. The germline V and J ends were trimmed by 1 base and 1 base, with 17 bases remaining between them. This entry belongs to a study of technical replicates of blood from a handful of donors. The sample consisted of T cells isolated from PBMCs. The receptor comes from a human donor in good health. The J gene is TRBJ2-1, the V gene TRBV11-2, with a possible D match to TRBD2 (6 bases). In DNA, the CDR3 is TGTGCCAGCAGCTTAGCGGCTAAGGGCGGGATTTCCTACAATGAGCAGTTCTTC. Protein product: CASSLAAKGGISYNEQFF.